This TCR beta chain was identified during a study of T cell clusters in autoimmune cytopenias. Study-level points and caveats: TRB repertoire shifts in secondary cytopenia and chronic lymphocytic leukemia mostly reflected lymphoma, not autoimmunity.

A word on this clonotype: The antigen is undetermined.

Multiplex touch-down PCR amplified TRB using TRB-A and TRB-B pools in one tube. TCRdb reprocessed the multiplex PCR reads and reports one entry per CDR3 protein, with no DNA. This sample lists more than 9,000 distinct CDR3 sequences; its ten largest clones have 3.3%. TRB amplification used approximately 270 ng of peripheral blood genomic DNA. The CDR3 runs to 14 residues. The germline gives CDR1 LNHNV, CDR2 YYDKDF (reference sequence). Separately, the same data were catalogued under a study of T cell repertoires in aging, cancer and after chemotherapy.

The sample was peripheral blood. The chain uses TRBV15 and TRBJ1-2; the TCRdb call, TRBD1, lacks DNA for checking. This TCR was recovered from a human donor in good health. Here the CDR3 reads CATSREPGDLGYTF.